This TCR beta chain was identified during a study of patients and donors after allogeneic stem cell transplantation. TCRdb ran MiXCR on the RT-PCR reads and lists one entry per CDR3 protein. The data hold 400,000 to 500,000 distinct CDR3 sequences, with more than 15% observed a single time. Germline CDR1 and CDR2: GTSNPN and SVGIG (reference sequence). V lost 0 bases and J lost 5, with 8 bases in between. This CDR3 spans 13 amino acids. The rearrangement uses TRBV30 and TRBJ1-5, with D possibly TRBD1 on 5 matching bases. This clonotype was sampled from a human donor who was either an allogeneic HSCT recipient or a stem cell or donor lymphocyte infusion donor (not recorded which). It is not recorded whose cells these are; they may come from a transplant donor. Sequenced material: blood, either unsorted or a sorted T cell fraction (not recorded which). The CDR3 here is CAWSVQADQPQHF. The CDR3, as DNA: TGTGCCTGGAGTGTACAGGCTGATCAGCCCCAGCATTTT.